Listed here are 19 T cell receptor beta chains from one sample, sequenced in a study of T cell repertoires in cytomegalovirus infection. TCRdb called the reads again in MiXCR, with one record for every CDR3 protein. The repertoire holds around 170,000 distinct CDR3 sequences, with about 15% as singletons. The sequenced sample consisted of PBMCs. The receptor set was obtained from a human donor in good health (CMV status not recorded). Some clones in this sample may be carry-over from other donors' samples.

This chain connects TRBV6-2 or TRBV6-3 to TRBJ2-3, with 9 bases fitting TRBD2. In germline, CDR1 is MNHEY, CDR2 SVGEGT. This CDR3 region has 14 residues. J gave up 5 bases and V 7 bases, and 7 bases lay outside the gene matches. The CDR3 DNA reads TGTGCCAGCAAGGTAGCGGGAGTTGGAGATACGCAGTATTTT. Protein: CASKVAGVGDTQYF.

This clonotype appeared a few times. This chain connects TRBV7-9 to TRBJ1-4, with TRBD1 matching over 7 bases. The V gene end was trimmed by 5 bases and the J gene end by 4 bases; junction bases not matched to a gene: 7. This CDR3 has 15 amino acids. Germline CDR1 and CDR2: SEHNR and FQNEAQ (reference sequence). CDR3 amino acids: CASSGYRGDNEKLFF. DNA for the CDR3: TGTGCCAGCAGCGGATACAGGGGAGATAATGAAAAACTGTTTTTT.

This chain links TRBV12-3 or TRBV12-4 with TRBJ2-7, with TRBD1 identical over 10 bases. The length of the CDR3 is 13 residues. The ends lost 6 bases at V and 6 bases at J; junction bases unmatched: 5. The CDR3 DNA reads TGTGCCAGCAGGCCGGGACAGGGGTTCGAGCAGTACTTC. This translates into CASRPGQGFEQYF.

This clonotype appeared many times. The CDR3 nucleotides read TGTGCCAGCAGCTTACGAGCGGGAGGGTCATACGAGCAGTACTTC. Encoded protein: CASSLRAGGSYEQYF. The gene calls are TRBV7-2 and TRBJ2-7; 10 bases align to TRBD2. V lost 2 bases, J lost 4 bases, and 5 bases stayed unmatched. CDR3 size: 15 residues. Germline CDR1 SGHTA, CDR2 FQGNSA.

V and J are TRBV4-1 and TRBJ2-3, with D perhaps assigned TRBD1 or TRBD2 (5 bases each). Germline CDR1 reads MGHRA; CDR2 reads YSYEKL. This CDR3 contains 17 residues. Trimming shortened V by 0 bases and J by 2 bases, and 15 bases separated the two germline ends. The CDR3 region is CASSQDPGGRVTDTQYF. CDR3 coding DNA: TGCGCCAGCAGCCAAGATCCTGGGGGTAGAGTCACAGATACGCAGTATTTT.

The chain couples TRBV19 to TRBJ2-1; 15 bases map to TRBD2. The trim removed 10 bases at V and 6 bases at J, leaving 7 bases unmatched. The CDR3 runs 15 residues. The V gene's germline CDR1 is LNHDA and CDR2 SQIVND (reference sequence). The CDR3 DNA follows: TGTGCCACCGGGACTAGCGGGAGGAGGGCCAATGAGCAGTTCTTC. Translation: CATGTSGRRANEQFF.

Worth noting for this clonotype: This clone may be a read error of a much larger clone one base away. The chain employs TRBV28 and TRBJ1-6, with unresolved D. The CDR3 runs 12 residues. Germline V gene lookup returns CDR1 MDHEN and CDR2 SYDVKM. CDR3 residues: CVSSLGNSPLHF. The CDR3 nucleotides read TGTGTCAGCAGTTTAGGGAATTCACCCCTCCACTTT.

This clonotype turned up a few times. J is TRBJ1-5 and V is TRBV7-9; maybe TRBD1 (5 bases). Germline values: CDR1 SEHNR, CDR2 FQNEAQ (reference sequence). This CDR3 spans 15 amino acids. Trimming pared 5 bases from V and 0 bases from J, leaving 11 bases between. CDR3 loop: CASSPDSLSNQPQHF. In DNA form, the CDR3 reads TGTGCCAGCAGCCCAGACAGTCTTAGCAATCAGCCCCAGCATTTT.

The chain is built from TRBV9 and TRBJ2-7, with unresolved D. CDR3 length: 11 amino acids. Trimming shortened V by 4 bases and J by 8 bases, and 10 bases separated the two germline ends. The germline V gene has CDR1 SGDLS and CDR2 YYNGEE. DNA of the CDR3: TGTGCCAGCAGCTCCAAAGGCAAGCAGTACTTC. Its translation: CASSSKGKQYF.

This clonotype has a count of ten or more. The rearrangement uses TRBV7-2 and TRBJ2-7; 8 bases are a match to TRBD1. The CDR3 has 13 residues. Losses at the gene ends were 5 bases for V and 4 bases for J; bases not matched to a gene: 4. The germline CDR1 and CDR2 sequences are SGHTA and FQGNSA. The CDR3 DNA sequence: TGTGCCAGCAGCCATCAGGGGGCGTACGAGCAGTACTTC. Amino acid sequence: CASSHQGAYEQYF.

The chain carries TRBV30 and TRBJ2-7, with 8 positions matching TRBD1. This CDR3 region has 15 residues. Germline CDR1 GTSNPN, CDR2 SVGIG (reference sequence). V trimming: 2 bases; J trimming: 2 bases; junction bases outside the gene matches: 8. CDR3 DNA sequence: TGTGCCTGGAGTTTCGGGACAGGAGGCCCCTACGAGCAGTACTTC. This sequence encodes CAWSFGTGGPYEQYF.

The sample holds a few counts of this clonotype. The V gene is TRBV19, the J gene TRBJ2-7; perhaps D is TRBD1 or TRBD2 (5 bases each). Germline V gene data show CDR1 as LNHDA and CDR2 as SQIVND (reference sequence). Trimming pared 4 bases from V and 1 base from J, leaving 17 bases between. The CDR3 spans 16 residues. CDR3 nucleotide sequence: TGTGCCAGTAGTACTCCGTGGGACCGGGATTCCTACGAGCAGTACTTC. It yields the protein CASSTPWDRDSYEQYF. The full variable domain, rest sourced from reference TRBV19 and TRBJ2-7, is DGGITQSPKYLFRKEGQNVTLSCEQNLNHDAMYWYRQDPGQGLRLIYYSQIVNDFQKGDIAEGYSVSREKKESFPLTVTSAQKNPTAFYLCASSTPWDRDSYEQYFGPGTRLTVT.

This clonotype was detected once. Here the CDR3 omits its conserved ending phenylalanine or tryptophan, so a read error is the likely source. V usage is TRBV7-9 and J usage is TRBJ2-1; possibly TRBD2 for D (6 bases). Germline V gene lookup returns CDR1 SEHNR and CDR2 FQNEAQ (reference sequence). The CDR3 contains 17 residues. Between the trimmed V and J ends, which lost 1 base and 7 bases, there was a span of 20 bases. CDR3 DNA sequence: TGTGCCAGCAGCTTAGGAGATGGAGGGGAAGGAAGGAATGAGCAGTTCGTC. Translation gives CASSLGDGGEGRNEQFV.

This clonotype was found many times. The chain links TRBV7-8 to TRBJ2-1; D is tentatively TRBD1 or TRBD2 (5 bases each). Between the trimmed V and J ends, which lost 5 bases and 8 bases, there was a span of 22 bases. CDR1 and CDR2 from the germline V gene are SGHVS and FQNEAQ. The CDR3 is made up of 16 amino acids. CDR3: CASSHRTWDPRDEQFF. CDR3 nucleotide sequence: TGTGCCAGCAGCCATAGGACATGGGACCCTCGGGATGAGCAGTTCTTC.

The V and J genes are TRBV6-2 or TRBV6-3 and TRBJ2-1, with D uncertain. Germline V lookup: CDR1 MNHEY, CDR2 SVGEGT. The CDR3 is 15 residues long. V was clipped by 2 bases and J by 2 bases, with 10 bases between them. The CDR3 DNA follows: TGTGCCAGCAGTTACCCAGATAGTCCCTACAATGAGCAGTTCTTC. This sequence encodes CASSYPDSPYNEQFF.

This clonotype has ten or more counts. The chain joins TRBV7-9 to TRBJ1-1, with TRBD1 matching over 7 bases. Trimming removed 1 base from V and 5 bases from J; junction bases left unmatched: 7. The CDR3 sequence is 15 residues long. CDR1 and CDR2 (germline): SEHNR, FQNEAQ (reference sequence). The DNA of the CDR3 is TGTGCCAGCAGCTTAGGCCAAGACAGGGCGACTGAAGCTTTCTTT. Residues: CASSLGQDRATEAFF.

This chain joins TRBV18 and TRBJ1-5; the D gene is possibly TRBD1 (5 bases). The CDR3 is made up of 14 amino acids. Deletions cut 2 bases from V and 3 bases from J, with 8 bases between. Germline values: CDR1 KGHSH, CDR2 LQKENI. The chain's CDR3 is CASSPATDNQPQHF. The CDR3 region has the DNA TGTGCCAGCTCACCAGCGACAGACAATCAGCCCCAGCATTTT. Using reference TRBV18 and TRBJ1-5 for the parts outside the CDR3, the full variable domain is NAGVMQNPRHLVRRRGQEARLRCSPMKGHSHVYWYRQLPEEGLKFMVYLQKENIIDESGMPKERFSAEFPKEGPSILRIQQVVRGDSAAYFCASSPATDNQPQHFGDGTRLSIL.

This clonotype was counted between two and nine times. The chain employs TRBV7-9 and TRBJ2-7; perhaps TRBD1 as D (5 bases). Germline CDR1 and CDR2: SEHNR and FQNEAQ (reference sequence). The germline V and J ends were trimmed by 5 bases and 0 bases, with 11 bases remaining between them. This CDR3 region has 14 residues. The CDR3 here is CASSLRESSYEQYF. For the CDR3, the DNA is TGTGCCAGCAGCCTCAGGGAAAGCTCCTACGAGCAGTACTTC.

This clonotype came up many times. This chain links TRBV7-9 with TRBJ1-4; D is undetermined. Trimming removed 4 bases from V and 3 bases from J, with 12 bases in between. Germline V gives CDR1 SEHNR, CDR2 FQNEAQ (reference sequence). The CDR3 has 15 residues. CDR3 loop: CASSSQENSNEKLFF. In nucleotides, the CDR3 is TGTGCCAGCAGCTCTCAGGAAAATTCTAATGAAAAACTGTTTTTT. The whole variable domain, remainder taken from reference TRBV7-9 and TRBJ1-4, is DTGVSQNPRHKITKRGQNVTFRCDPISEHNRLYWYRQTLGQGPEFLTYFQNEAQLEKSRLLSDRFSAERPKGSFSTLEIQRTEQGDSAMYLCASSSQENSNEKLFFGSGTQLSVL.